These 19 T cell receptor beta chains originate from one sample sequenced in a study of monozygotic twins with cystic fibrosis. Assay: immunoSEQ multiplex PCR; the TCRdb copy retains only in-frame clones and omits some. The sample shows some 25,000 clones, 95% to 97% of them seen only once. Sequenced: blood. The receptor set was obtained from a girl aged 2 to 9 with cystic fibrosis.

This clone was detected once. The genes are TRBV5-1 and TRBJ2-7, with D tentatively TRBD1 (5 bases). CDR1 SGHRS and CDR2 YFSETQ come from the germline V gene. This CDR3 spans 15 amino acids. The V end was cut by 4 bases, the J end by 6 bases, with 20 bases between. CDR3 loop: CASSDDSSRFSEQYF. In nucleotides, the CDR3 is TGCGCCAGCAGCGACGACAGTTCCAGGTTCTCCGAGCAGTACTTC.

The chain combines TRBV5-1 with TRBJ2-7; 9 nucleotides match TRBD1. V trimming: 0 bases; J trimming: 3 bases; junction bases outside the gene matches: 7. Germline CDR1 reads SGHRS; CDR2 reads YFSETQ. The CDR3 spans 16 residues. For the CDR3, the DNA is TGCGCCAGCAGCTTGGGCGGGACAGGGACTTACTACGAGCAGTACTTC. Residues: CASSLGGTGTYYEQYF.

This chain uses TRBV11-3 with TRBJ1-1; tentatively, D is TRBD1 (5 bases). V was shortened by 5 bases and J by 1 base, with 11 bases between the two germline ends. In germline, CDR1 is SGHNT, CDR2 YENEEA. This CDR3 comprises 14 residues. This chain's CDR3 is CASSLSTANTEAFF. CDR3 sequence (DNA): TGTGCCAGCAGCCTCTCGACAGCGAACACTGAAGCTTTCTTT.

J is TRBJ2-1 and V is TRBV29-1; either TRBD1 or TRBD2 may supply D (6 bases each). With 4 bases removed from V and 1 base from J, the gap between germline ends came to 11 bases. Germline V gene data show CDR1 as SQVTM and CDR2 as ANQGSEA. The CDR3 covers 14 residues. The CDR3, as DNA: TGCAGCGTTGTAGGGGGGAGGTCCTACAATGAGCAGTTCTTC. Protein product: CSVVGGRSYNEQFF.

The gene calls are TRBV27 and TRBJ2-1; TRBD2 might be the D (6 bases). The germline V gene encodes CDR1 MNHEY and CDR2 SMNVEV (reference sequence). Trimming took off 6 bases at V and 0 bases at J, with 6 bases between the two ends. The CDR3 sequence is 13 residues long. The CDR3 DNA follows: TGTGCCAGCAGCGGGAGCTCCTACAATGAGCAGTTCTTC. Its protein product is CASSGSSYNEQFF.

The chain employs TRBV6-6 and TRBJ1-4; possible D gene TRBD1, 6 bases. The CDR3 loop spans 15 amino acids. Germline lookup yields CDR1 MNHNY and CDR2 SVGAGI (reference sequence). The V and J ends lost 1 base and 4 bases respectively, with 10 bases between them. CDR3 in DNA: TGTGCCAGCAGTTACTTAGGACAGTATAATGAAAAACTGTTTTTT. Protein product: CASSYLGQYNEKLFF.

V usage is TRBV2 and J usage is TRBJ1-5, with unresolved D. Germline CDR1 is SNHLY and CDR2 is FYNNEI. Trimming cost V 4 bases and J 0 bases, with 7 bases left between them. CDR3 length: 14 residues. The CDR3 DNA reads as TGTGCCAGCAGTGGGCTCCTTAGCAATCAGCCCCAGCATTTT. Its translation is CASSGLLSNQPQHF.

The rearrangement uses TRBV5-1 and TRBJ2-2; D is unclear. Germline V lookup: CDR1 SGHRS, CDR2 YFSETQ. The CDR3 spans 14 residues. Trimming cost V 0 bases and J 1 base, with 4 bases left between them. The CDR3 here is CASSLDLNTGELFF. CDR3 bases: TGCGCCAGCAGCTTGGATCTGAACACCGGGGAGCTGTTTTTT.

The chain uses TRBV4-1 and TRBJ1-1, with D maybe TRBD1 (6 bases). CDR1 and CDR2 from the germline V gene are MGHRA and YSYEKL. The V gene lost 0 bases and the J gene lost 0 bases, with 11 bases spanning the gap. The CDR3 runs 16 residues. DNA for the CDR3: TGCGCCAGCAGCCAAGAATACAGGGATATGAACACTGAAGCTTTCTTT. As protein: CASSQEYRDMNTEAFF.

The CDR3 is CASSYGVGELFF. In nucleotides, the CDR3 is TGTGCCAGCAGTTACGGCGTCGGGGAGCTGTTTTTT. The chain has TRBV6-5 and TRBJ2-2; D not certain. V was pared by 2 bases and J by 7 bases, with 5 bases between. The CDR3 sequence is 12 residues long. Germline-derived CDR1 and CDR2 are MNHEY and SVGAGI.

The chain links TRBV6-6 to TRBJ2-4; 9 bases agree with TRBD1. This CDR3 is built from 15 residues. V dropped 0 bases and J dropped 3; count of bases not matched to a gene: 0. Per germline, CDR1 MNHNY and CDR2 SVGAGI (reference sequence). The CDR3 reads CASSYSGQGKNIQYF. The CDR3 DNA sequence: TGTGCCAGCAGTTACTCGGGACAGGGCAAAAACATTCAGTACTTC.

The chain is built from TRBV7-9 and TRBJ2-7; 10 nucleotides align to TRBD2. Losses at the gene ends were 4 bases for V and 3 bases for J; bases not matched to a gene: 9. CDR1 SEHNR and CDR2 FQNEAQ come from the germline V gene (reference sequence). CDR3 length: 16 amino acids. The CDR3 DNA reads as TGTGCCAGCAGCTCAGGGTCTAGCGGGGGATACTACGAGCAGTACTTC. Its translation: CASSSGSSGGYYEQYF.

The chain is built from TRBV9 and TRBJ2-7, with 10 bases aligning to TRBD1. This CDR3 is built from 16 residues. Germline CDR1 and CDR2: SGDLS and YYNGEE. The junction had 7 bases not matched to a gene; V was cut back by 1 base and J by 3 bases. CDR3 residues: CASSVRQGASFYEQYF. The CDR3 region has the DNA TGTGCCAGCAGCGTAAGACAGGGGGCTTCATTCTACGAGCAGTACTTC.

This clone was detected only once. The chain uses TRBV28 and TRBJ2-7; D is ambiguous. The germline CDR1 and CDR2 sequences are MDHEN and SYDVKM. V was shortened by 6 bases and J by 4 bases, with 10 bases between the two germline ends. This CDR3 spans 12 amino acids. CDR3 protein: CASSLLRYEQYF. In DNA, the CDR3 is TGTGCCAGCAGCCTACTCAGATACGAGCAGTACTTC.

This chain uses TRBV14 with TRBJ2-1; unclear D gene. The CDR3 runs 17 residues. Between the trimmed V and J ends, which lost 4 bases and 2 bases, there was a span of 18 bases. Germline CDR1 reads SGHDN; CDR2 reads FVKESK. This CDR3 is CASSPNRLSNTYNEQFF. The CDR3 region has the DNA TGTGCCAGCAGCCCAAATAGACTTTCAAATACCTACAATGAGCAGTTCTTC.

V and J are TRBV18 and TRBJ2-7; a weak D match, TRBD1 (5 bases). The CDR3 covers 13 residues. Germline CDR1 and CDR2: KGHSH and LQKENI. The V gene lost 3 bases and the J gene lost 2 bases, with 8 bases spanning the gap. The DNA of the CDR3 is TGTGCCAGCTCACCGGGGCACGCCTACGAGCAGTACTTC. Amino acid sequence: CASSPGHAYEQYF.

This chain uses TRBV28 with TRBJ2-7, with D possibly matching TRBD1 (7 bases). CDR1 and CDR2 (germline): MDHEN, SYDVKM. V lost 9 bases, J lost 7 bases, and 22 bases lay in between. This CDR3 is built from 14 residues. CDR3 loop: CASIRGDRGTEQYF. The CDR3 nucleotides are TGTGCCAGTATAAGGGGGGACAGAGGGACAGAGCAGTACTTC.

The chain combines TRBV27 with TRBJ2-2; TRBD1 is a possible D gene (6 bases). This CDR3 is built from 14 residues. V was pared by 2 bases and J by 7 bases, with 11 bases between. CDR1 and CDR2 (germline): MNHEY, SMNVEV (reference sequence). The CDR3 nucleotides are TGTGCCAGCAGTTTACTCACAGGGTACGGGGAGCTGTTTTTT. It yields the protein CASSLLTGYGELFF.

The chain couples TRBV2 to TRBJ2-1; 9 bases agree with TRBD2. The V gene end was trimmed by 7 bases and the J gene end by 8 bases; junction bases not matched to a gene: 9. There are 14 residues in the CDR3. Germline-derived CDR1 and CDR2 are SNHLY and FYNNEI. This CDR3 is CASTPGLAIHEQFF. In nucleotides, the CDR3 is TGTGCCAGCACCCCGGGACTAGCTATCCATGAGCAGTTCTTC.